The TCR beta chain under discussion was sequenced for a study of shared clonotypes between healthy human individuals. Genomic DNA of every subset was divided equally among multiple immunoSEQ plates. Per the original methods: As immunoSEQ supplied junction-only sequences (without quality scores), filtering differed. The method was immunoSEQ multiplex PCR; TCRdb's version includes in-frame clones alone and lacks a portion of them. That table furnishes V, J and clone size, whereas the DNA furnished D and trimming. The sample includes about 1.1 million clones, around 77% of them seen just once. V was trimmed by 5 bases and J by 4 bases, leaving 12 bases between them. Germline V gene data show CDR1 as SGHAT and CDR2 as FQNNGV. The CDR3 runs to 14 residues. Findings and caveats of the study: Non-shared clonotypes were found to have lower generation probabilities than the clonotypes that were shared by all four of the sorted-subset donors.

To note about this clone: Its antigen is still unknown.

The TCR sequence derives from a young man in good health. Some clones in this sample may be carry-over from other donors' samples. The sequenced sample was memory CD4+ T cells from PBMCs. Subset indicated: CD45RA-negative fraction. The chain is built from TRBV11-2 and TRBJ2-1; no clear D gene. The CDR3 is CASSPLTVYNEQFF. For the CDR3, the DNA is TGTGCCAGCAGCCCGTTGACGGTATACAATGAGCAGTTCTTC. The full variable domain, with the rest looked up from reference TRBV11-2 and TRBJ2-1, is EAGVAQSPRYKIIEKRQSVAFWCNPISGHATLYWYQQILGQGPKLLIQFQNNGVVDDSQLPKDRFSAERLKGVDSTLKIQPAKLEDSAVYLCASSPLTVYNEQFFGPGTRLTVL.